This entry describes one T cell receptor beta chain. Its antigen remains unidentified. Base-call qualities are not available, and no considerably larger clone is one nucleotide away. Trimming costs V 8 bases and J 2 bases, and their ends lie 12 bases apart. From the cysteine up to the phenylalanine, the CDR3 has a length of 13 residues. Of all the DNA, just the CDR3 is kept, 39 bases in frame from base 1. For CDR1 and CDR2, the germline V gene lists ENHRY and SYGVKD. The immunoSEQ Assay, a bias-controlled multiplex PCR, was used to amplify TCRbeta CDR3 regions from genomic DNA. Regarding the original processing steps: Nucleated cell counts per sample were estimated from amplification of reference gene primers within the assay. Sequence reads were collapsed and filtered to measure the absolute abundance of every unique TCRbeta CDR3 rearrangement. For each sample, productive Simpson clonality was calculated as the square root of Simpson's diversity index over productive rearrangements. Sourced from immuneACCESS, this table was stored by TCRdb with only in-frame sequences that have V and J called. A share of the clones is absent; for the studies checked, an unresolved V gene accounts for under half, and the remainder has no known explanation. The V and J calls and clone size come from that table; D and trimming were worked out from the DNA. This sample gives some 210,000 clones in total; 80% of them show up just once. The ten largest clones represent approximately 4.3% of the sample.

The data belong to a study of blood T cell repertoires in COVID-19 (dated by TCRdb to the early 2020s). Describing the broader study: Samples covering the acute and convalescent phases of COVID-19 were provided by collaborators in the United States, Italy and Spain. The material from the prospective study consisted of cDNA or gDNA derived from T cells, B-cell-depleted T cells, or PBMCs. Sample metadata almost always included a de-identified subject ID, COVID-19 status, age in years and sex. Deeply sampled blood TCRbeta repertoires from subjects exposed to, actively infected with, or recovered from COVID-19 were included in the dataset. Samples were obtained from the ongoing ImmuneRACE study (first 160 participants) and from about 1,300 subjects provided by 6 global collaborators. A freely available public database, intended as a resource for researchers studying the immune response to SARS-CoV-2, is where the repertoires were released. HLA class I and class II types, where available, came from metadata supplied by the sample provider rather than from assay-based typing.

Participants in the prospective study were enrolled through a virtual design, were aged about 18 to 100 years, and lived in under 25 United States geographic areas. In the prospective study, cohorts were assigned on the basis of participant-reported clinical history obtained from a screening survey and a study questionnaire. In the prospective study, whole blood, serum and a nasopharyngeal or oropharyngeal swab were collected from each participant by mobile phlebotomists. Over an approximately 2-month period, participants in the prospective study had the option of providing additional blood draws and questionnaires. Blood samples from the prospective study were shipped frozen or at room temperature prior to DNA extraction. Findings and caveats that apply to the study as a whole: Clinical and demographic metadata were provided uncurated, with the amount varying by source and participant.

The sequenced material came from PBMCs or T cells enriched from blood (not recorded which). The rearrangement joined TRBV10-3 to TRBJ1-2, and the D gene may be TRBD1, 6 bases matching. The clonotype originates from a man aged 30-40 years with acute COVID-19. The CDR3 is CAILRQENYGYTF. The DNA sequence is as follows: TGTGCCATCCTTCGACAGGAAAACTATGGCTACACCTTC.